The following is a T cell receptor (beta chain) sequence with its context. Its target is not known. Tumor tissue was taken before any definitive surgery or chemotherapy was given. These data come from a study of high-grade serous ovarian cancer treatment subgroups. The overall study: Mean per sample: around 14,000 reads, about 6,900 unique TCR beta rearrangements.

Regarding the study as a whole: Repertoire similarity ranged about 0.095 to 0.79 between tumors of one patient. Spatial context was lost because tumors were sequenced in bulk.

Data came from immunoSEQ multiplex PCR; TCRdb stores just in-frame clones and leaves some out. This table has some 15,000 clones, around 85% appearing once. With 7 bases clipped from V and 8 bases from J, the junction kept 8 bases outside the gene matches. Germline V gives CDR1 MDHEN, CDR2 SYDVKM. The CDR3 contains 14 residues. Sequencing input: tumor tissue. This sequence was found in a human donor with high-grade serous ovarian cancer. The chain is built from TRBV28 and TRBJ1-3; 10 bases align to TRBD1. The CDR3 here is CASNTGTGVYTIYF. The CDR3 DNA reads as TGTGCCAGCAACACCGGGACAGGGGTATACACCATATATTTT.